The T cell receptor (beta chain) under discussion was sequenced for a study of cytomegalovirus exposure and HLA in healthy donors. General study points: Prediction of most subjects' HLA-A and HLA-B alleles by TCR beta sequences was reportedly accurate.

Primers for the PCR totalled 60 Vbeta and 13 Jbeta. The authors' processing: As a later analysis found, there were 80 million or so unique TCR beta chains, of which around 9.9 million were shared. The data were produced by immunoSEQ multiplex PCR, yet TCRdb's version contains in-frame clones alone and is incomplete. V, J and clone size are taken as reported in that table, and D and trimming were inferred from the DNA itself. Among 55,000 to 70,000 clones listed, more than 75% were seen once. Note on this clone: Its target is not known.

The receptor was derived from a man aged 18 to 30 in good health and CMV-seropositive. The sequencing sample was made of PBMCs.

The CDR3 protein is CAWSTGYGYTF. CDR3 bases: TGTGCCTGGAGTACGGGGTATGGCTACACCTTC. The chain employs TRBV30 and TRBJ1-2, with D unclear. Germline values: CDR1 GTSNPN, CDR2 SVGIG (reference sequence). The CDR3 loop spans 11 amino acids. Trimming shortened V by 2 bases and J by 5 bases, and 6 bases separated the two germline ends.